Below are 21 T cell receptor beta chains sequenced from a single sample in a study of shared clonotypes between healthy human individuals. TCRdb's table, derived via immunoSEQ multiplex PCR, lists solely in-frame clones and lacks some. The repertoire holds 450,000 to 500,000 clones, with around 80% as singletons. Sequenced material: PBMCs. The origin of the receptors is a woman aged 40 to 49 in good health. Some clones in this sample may be carry-over from other donors' samples.

The chain uses TRBV4-2 and TRBJ2-7, with 10 nucleotides matching TRBD1. Germline CDR1 and CDR2: LGHNA and YNFKEQ. The V and J ends lost 4 bases and 4 bases, in that order; junction bases with no gene match: 7. This CDR3 is built from 15 residues. CDR3 sequence: CASSPTGGARYEQYF. The DNA for the CDR3 is TGTGCCAGCAGCCCGACAGGGGGCGCGCGGTACGAGCAGTACTTC.

This chain joins TRBV7-2 and TRBJ1-3, with D unresolved. Trimming took off 0 bases at V and 0 bases at J, with 6 bases between the two ends. Per germline, CDR1 SGHTA and CDR2 FQGNSA. The CDR3 extends over 15 amino acids. The CDR3 DNA is TGTGCCAGCAGCTTAGCGGGCCTCTCTGGAAACACCATATATTTT. Translation gives CASSLAGLSGNTIYF. Together with reference TRBV7-2 and TRBJ1-3, the CDR3 gives the full variable domain: GAGVSQSPSNKVTEKGKDVELRCDPISGHTALYWYRQSLGQGLEFLIYFQGNSAPDKSGLPSDRFSAERTGGSVSTLTIQRTQQEDSAVYLCASSLAGLSGNTIYFGEGSWLTVV.

This chain connects TRBV11-2 to TRBJ2-5; 13 bases map to TRBD2. The trim removed 5 bases at V and 5 bases at J, leaving 8 bases unmatched. Germline V lookup: CDR1 SGHAT, CDR2 FQNNGV. The CDR3 runs to 16 residues. The CDR3 coding sequence is TGTGCCAGCAGCCCAGGGACTAGCGGGAATTGGGAGACCCAGTACTTC. It is translated as CASSPGTSGNWETQYF.

V and J are TRBV28 and TRBJ2-5, with 10 positions matching TRBD2. Unmatched junction bases numbered 4, after V lost 5 bases and J lost 4 bases. The CDR3 has 14 amino acids. CDR1 MDHEN and CDR2 SYDVKM come from the germline V gene. The CDR3 DNA reads TGTGCCAGCAGTAAACGACTAGCGGGAGAGACCCAGTACTTC. This encodes CASSKRLAGETQYF.

The chain employs TRBV28 and TRBJ1-2; maybe TRBD1 (5 bases). Germline CDR1 and CDR2: MDHEN and SYDVKM. The CDR3 runs to 12 residues. V shed 7 bases and J shed 10 bases, with 16 bases lying between them. The DNA for the CDR3 is TGTGCCAGCACGGCAAGGGACGAAGACTACACCTTC. Protein product: CASTARDEDYTF.

V usage is TRBV28 and J usage is TRBJ1-1; D call uncertain. The germline V gene encodes CDR1 MDHEN and CDR2 SYDVKM. CDR3 length: 13 amino acids. The V end lost 1 base, the J end lost 7 bases, and 10 bases lay between the germline ends. The CDR3: CASSLSTWGEAFF. The CDR3 coding sequence is TGTGCCAGCAGTTTATCCACATGGGGTGAAGCTTTCTTT.

Only a few counts were recorded for this clone. The chain uses TRBV6-1 and TRBJ2-7; TRBD2 agrees at 11 bases. The V and J ends lost 2 bases and 3 bases, in that order; junction bases with no gene match: 6. There are 16 residues in the CDR3. The germline V gene has CDR1 MNHNS and CDR2 SASEGT. The DNA of the CDR3 is TGTGCCAGCAGTGAATTTAGCGGGAGGGCCGGCTACGAGCAGTACTTC. Protein: CASSEFSGRAGYEQYF.

The chain couples TRBV5-1 to TRBJ2-6, with D perhaps TRBD1 or TRBD2 (5 bases each). V lost 0 bases and J lost 1, with 14 bases in between. Germline V gene sequence: CDR1 SGHRS, CDR2 YFSETQ. The CDR3 totals 18 residues. The CDR3 coding sequence is TGCGCCAGCAGCTTGGCGGGGCATCCCCGTTCTGGGGCCAACGTCCTGACTTTC. Translation: CASSLAGHPRSGANVLTF.

V and J are TRBV28 and TRBJ1-4; D gene ambiguous. CDR1 is MDHEN and CDR2 is SYDVKM in the germline V gene. This CDR3 contains 15 residues. V lost 4 bases and J 8 bases, leaving 17 bases between the germline ends. This chain's CDR3 is CASSSTTAGGEKLFF. The CDR3, as DNA: TGTGCCAGCAGTTCTACGACGGCCGGTGGGGAAAAACTGTTTTTT.

This rearrangement joins TRBV2 to TRBJ2-1; tentative D call: TRBD1 (6 bases). Trimming cost V 8 bases and J 6 bases, with 11 bases left between them. The CDR3 sequence is 12 residues long. Per germline, CDR1 SNHLY and CDR2 FYNNEI. The CDR3 is CASRQGTNEQFF. The CDR3 region has the DNA TGTGCCAGCCGTCAGGGGACCAATGAGCAGTTCTTC.

The genes are TRBV5-4 and TRBJ2-3, with 10 bases lining up with TRBD2. The CDR3 is 13 amino acids. The germline V gene encodes CDR1 SGHNT and CDR2 YYREEE (reference sequence). The DNA of the CDR3 is TGTGCTTCTAGCGGGAGATGGGCAGATACGCAGTATTTT. Protein product: CASSGRWADTQYF.

There are a few counts of this clone. V is TRBV5-1 and J is TRBJ1-4, with 9 positions matching TRBD1. Trimming cost V 0 bases and J 0 bases; bases outside gene matches: 0. The CDR3 loop spans 16 amino acids. Per the germline V gene, CDR1 is SGHRS and CDR2 is YFSETQ. CDR3 DNA sequence: TGCGCCAGCAGCTTGGGACAGGGGGCAACTAATGAAAAACTGTTTTTT. Amino acid sequence: CASSLGQGATNEKLFF.

The sample holds a few counts of this clone. The genes are TRBV19 and TRBJ1-5, with no clear D. This CDR3 region has 13 residues. Trimming took off 7 bases at V and 4 bases at J, with 11 bases between the two ends. The germline gives CDR1 LNHDA, CDR2 SQIVND (reference sequence). CDR3 protein: CASTGTQNQPQHF. In DNA, the CDR3 is TGTGCCAGTACCGGCACACAAAATCAGCCCCAGCATTTT.

J is TRBJ2-1 and V is TRBV7-2, with TRBD2 matching over 7 bases. CDR1 and CDR2 (germline): SGHTA, FQGNSA. The CDR3 is 15 residues long. V shed 5 bases and J 8 bases; nucleotides not matched to a gene: 12. The CDR3 region is CASSPDRGSRDEQFF. The CDR3 DNA follows: TGTGCCAGCAGCCCAGATCGCGGGAGTAGAGATGAGCAGTTCTTC.

This clone came up a few times. The chain links TRBV5-1 to TRBJ1-1, with D hard to call. Germline CDR1 SGHRS, CDR2 YFSETQ. The CDR3 spans 13 residues. The ends were cut back, 4 bases at V and 1 base at J, with 8 bases in the middle. CDR3 coding DNA: TGCGCCAGCAGCGCCCGCTCGAACACTGAAGCTTTCTTT. It encodes CASSARSNTEAFF.

The rearrangement joins TRBV13 to TRBJ2-6; D tentatively reads TRBD1 or TRBD2 (5 bases each). There are 15 residues in the CDR3. Germline assignment: CDR1 PRHDT and CDR2 FYEKMQ (reference sequence). The ends were cut back, 5 bases at V and 3 bases at J, with 11 bases in the middle. In DNA, the CDR3 is TGTGCCAGCAGCCCGAGGGGTTTTGGGGCCAACGTCCTGACTTTC. It encodes CASSPRGFGANVLTF.

Written as DNA, the CDR3 is TGTGCCCTCCGTAGTGTGCAGTACTTC. Amino acids: CALRSVQYF. The rearrangement links TRBV30 to TRBJ2-7; D not certain. Per the germline V gene, CDR1 is GTSNPN and CDR2 is SVGIG (reference sequence). This CDR3 has 9 residues. V dropped 8 bases and J dropped 9 bases, with 11 bases sitting between them. The variable domain in full, with the rest retrieved from reference TRBV30 and TRBJ2-7, is SQTIHQWPATLVQPVGSPLSLECTVEGTSNPNLYWYRQAAGRGLQLLFYSVGIGQISSEVPQNLSASRPQDRQFILSSKKLLLSDSGFYLCALRSVQYFGPGTRLTVT.

This chain links TRBV2 with TRBJ1-5, with D unclear. The germline gives CDR1 SNHLY, CDR2 FYNNEI. The ends were cut back, 4 bases at V and 3 bases at J, with 10 bases in the middle. The CDR3 extends over 14 amino acids. The CDR3 DNA is TGTGCCAGCAGTGTCTCCTGGTACAATCAGCCCCAGCATTTT. Translating it yields CASSVSWYNQPQHF.

This clone was counted only a few times. The rearrangement joins TRBV4-1 to TRBJ2-7; D is ambiguous. The CDR3 sequence is 15 residues long. V lost 1 base to trimming and J lost 3 bases, with 13 bases between them. Germline CDR1 reads MGHRA; CDR2 reads YSYEKL. As DNA, the CDR3 is TGCGCCAGCAGCCAAGTCCAACTAACCAACTACGAGCAGTACTTC. Translation: CASSQVQLTNYEQYF.

This sequence joins TRBV11-2 and TRBJ2-1; the D is unclear. The CDR3 is 13 amino acids. Germline V gene lookup returns CDR1 SGHAT and CDR2 FQNNGV. V was shortened by 0 bases and J by 8 bases, with 8 bases between the two germline ends. CDR3 protein: CASSLERWDEQFF. The CDR3 bases are TGTGCCAGCAGCTTAGAGCGGTGGGATGAGCAGTTCTTC.

The chain recombines TRBV28 with TRBJ2-7; D might be TRBD2 (6 bases). The V gene lost 1 base and the J gene lost 2 bases, with 12 bases spanning the gap. From germline, CDR1 is MDHEN and CDR2 SYDVKM. CDR3 length: 15 amino acids. The CDR3 DNA is TGTGCCAGCAGTTTATATGGGGGGAGACCCTACGAGCAGTACTTC. Translated, it gives CASSLYGGRPYEQYF.